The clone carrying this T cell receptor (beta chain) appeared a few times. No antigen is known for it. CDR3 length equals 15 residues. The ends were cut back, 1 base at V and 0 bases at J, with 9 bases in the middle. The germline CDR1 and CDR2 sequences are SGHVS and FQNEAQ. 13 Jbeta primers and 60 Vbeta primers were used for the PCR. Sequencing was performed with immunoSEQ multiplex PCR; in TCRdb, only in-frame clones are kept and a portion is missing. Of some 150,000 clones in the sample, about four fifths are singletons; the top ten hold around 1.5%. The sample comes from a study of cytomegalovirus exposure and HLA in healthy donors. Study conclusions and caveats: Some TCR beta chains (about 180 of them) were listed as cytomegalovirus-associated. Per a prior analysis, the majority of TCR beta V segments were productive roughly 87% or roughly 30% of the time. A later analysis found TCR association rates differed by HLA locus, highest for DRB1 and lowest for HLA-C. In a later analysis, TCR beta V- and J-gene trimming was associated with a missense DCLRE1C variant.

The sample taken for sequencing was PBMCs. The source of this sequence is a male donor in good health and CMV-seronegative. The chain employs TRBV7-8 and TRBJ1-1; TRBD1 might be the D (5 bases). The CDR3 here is CASSLVQGMNTEAFF. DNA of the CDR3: TGTGCCAGCAGCTTAGTCCAGGGCATGAACACTGAAGCTTTCTTT.